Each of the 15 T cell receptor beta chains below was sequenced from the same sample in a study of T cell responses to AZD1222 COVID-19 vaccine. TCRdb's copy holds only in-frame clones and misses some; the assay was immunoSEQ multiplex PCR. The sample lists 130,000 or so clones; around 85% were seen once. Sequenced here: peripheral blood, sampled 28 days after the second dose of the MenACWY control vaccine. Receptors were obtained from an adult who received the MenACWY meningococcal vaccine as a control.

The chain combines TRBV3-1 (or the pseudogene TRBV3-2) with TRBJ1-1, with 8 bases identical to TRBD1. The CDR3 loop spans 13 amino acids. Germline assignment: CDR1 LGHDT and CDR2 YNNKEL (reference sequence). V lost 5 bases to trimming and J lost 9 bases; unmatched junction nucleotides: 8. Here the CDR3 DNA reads TGTGCCAGCAGCGCTCAGGGGGCCGGGAAAGCTTTCTTT. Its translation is CASSAQGAGKAFF.

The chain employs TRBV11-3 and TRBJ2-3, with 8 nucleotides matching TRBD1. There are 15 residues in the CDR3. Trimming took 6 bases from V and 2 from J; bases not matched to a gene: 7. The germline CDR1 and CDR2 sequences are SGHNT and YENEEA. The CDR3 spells CASSLGTGFTDTQYF. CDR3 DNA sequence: TGTGCCAGCAGTCTAGGGACAGGATTCACAGATACGCAGTATTTT.

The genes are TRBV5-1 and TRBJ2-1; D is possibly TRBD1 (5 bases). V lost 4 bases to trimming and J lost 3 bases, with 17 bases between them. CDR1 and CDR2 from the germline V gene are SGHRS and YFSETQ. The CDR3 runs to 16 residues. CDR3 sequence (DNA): TGCGCCAGCAGCCCCTCGGTCCGGACAAACTACAATGAGCAGTTCTTC. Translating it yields CASSPSVRTNYNEQFF. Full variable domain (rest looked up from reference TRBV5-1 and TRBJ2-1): KAGVTQTPRYLIKTRGQQVTLSCSPISGHRSVSWYQQTPGQGLQFLFEYFSETQRNKGNFPGRFSGRQFSNSRSEMNVSTLELGDSALYLCASSPSVRTNYNEQFFGPGTRLTVL.

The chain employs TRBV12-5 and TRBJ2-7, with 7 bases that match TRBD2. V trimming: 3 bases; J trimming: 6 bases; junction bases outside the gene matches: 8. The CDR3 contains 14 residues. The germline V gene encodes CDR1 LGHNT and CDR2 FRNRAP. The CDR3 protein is CASGFSGLEGEQYV. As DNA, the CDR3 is TGTGCTAGTGGTTTCTCCGGACTAGAGGGCGAGCAGTACGTC.

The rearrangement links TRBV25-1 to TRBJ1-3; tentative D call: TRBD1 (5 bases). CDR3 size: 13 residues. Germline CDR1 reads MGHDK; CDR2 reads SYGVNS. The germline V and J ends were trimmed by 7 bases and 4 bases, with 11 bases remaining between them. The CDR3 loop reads CASTPGGGNTIYF. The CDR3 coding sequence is TGTGCCAGCACTCCGGGGGGGGGAAACACCATATATTTT.

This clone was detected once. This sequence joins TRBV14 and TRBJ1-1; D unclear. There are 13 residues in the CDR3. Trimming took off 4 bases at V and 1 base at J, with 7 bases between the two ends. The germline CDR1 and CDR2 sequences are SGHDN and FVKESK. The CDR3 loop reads CASSRMENTEAFF. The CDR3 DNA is TGTGCCAGCAGCCGGATGGAGAACACTGAAGCTTTCTTT.

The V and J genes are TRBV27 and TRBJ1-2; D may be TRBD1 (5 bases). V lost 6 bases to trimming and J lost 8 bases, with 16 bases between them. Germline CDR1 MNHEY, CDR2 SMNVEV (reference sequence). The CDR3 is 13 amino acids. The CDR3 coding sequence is TGTGCCAGCAGCCCCCGGGGCCAGCTAGGCTACACCTTC. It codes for CASSPRGQLGYTF.

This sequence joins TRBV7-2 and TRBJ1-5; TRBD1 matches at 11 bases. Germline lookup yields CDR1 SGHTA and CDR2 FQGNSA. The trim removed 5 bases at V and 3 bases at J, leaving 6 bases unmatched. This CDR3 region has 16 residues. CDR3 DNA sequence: TGTGCCAGCAGCATACGGACAGGGGGCGTCAATCAGCCCCAGCATTTT. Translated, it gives CASSIRTGGVNQPQHF. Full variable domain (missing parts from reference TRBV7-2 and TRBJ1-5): GAGVSQSPSNKVTEKGKDVELRCDPISGHTALYWYRQSLGQGLEFLIYFQGNSAPDKSGLPSDRFSAERTGGSVSTLTIQRTQQEDSAVYLCASSIRTGGVNQPQHFGDGTRLSIL.

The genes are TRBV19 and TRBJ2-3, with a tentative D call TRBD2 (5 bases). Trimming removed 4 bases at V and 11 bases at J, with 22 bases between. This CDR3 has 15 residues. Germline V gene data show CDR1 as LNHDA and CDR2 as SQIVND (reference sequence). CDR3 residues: CASSRNWAGGEGQYF. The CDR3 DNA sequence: TGTGCCAGTAGTAGGAATTGGGCGGGCGGTGAGGGGCAGTATTTT.

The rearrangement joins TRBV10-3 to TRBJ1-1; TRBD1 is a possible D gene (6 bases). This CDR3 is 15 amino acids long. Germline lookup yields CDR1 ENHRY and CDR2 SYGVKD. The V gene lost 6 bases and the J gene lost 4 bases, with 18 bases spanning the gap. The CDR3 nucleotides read TGTGCCATCAGGGATTCGGGGGCAAAGAGCACTGAAGCTTTCTTT. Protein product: CAIRDSGAKSTEAFF.

The CDR3 region is CARPGCSYNEQFF. The CDR3 nucleotides read TGTGCCAGGCCGGGGTGCTCCTACAATGAGCAGTTCTTC. The rearrangement joins TRBV21-1 to TRBJ2-1; whether TRBD2, the table's D call, matches the DNA was not checked. TRBV21-1 is reported as a pseudogene. The CDR3 is 13 residues long.

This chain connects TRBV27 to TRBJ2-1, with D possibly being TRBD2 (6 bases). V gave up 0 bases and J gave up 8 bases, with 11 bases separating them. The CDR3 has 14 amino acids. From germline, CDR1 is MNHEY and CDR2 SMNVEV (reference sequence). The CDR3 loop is CASSLSGTSYEQFF. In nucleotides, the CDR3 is TGTGCCAGCAGTTTATCGGGTACTAGCTATGAGCAGTTCTTC.

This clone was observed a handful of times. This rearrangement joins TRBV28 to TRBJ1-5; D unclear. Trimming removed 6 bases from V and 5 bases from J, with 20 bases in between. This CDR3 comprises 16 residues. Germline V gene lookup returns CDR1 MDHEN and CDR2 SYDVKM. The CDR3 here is CASRGRFPAYDQPQHF. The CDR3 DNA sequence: TGTGCCAGCAGGGGCCGCTTTCCAGCATATGATCAGCCCCAGCATTTT.

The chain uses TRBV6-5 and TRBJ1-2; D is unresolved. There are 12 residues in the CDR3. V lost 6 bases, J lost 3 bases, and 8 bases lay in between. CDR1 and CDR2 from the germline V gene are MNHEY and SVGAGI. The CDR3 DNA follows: TGTGCCAGCAGCCCAGAGTACTATGGCTACACCTTC. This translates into CASSPEYYGYTF.

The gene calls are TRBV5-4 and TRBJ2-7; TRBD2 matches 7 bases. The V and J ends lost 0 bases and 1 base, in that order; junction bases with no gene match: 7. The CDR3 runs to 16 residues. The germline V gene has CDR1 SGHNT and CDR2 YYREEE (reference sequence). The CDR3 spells CASSLGVGGVSYEQYV. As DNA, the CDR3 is TGTGCCAGCAGCTTGGGAGTGGGGGGGGTTTCCTACGAGCAGTACGTC.